The clone carrying this T cell receptor beta chain has ten or more counts. Its antigen is unidentified. The CDR3 extends over 15 amino acids. With 6 bases removed from V and 2 bases from J, the gap between germline ends came to 17 bases. The germline V gene has CDR1 MNHEY and CDR2 SMNVEV (reference sequence). The data belong to a study of T-cell memory formation after mild COVID-19. From 5'RACE with constant-segment primers came TCR alpha and TCR beta cDNA libraries that carried sample barcodes and UMIs. TCRdb re-called the 5' RACE reads through MiXCR, storing one row per CDR3 protein. The sample has around 30,000 distinct CDR3 sequences; 12% are singletons. Study results and limitations: The study found contracting CD4+ clones mainly in CM and EM and contracting CD8+ clones in EMRA. A second wave of clones peaked on day 37, and their SARS-CoV-2 specificity went unconfirmed. Some clones that responded turned up in pre-infection memory, which suggests that cross-reactive memory joined in.

The sequenced sample consisted of PBMCs or a T cell subset sorted from them (not recorded which). The source is an adult woman who had mild COVID-19 (a few samples of this study predate the infection). Cell type and time point are not known. This rearrangement joins TRBV27 to TRBJ2-7; D is undetermined. The CDR3 protein is CASRAGAFDTYEQYF. CDR3 nucleotide sequence: TGTGCCAGCAGGGCAGGTGCCTTCGATACCTACGAGCAGTACTTC.